This TCR beta chain was documented in a study of CD8+ T cells in alopecia areata. V was shortened by 4 bases and J by 5 bases, with 14 bases between the two germline ends. The CDR3 length is 14 residues. Germline V gene sequence: CDR1 MNHEY, CDR2 SVGAGI. After isolation, RNA underwent reverse transcription to generate cDNA as the sequencing template. TCRdb keeps only in-frame clones here, not all; method: immunoSEQ multiplex PCR. The sample gives a few hundred thousand clones, roughly 69% of which show up once; around 1.2% is in the top ten. The material was CD4+ T cells sorted from blood, obtained at week 0. This chain connects TRBV6-5 to TRBJ1-1; no definite D call. The TCR originated in a human donor with alopecia areata. This CDR3 is CASSWHRDKTEAFF. Written as DNA, the CDR3 is TGTGCCAGCAGTTGGCACCGGGATAAGACTGAAGCTTTCTTT.